This T cell receptor beta chain was documented in a study of STAT3 mutations in large granular lymphocyte leukemia. General study points: In T-cell large granular lymphocyte leukemia, about half of patients showed multiple immunodominant subclonotypes.

TCRdb keeps only in-frame clones here, not all; method: immunoSEQ multiplex PCR. The sample gives under 20,000 clones, nearly 95% of which show up once; about 10% is in the top ten. A note on this clone: Its antigen is as yet unknown.

CDR3 size: 11 residues. Trimming pared 2 bases from V and 6 bases from J, leaving 8 bases between. Germline V CDR1 and CDR2: GTSNPN, SVGIG (reference sequence). This clonotype was obtained from a woman aged 45-60 years with T-cell large granular lymphocyte leukemia. Some clones in this sample may be carry-over from other donors' samples. The source material was peripheral blood mononuclear cells. V gene TRBV30 combines with J gene TRBJ2-7; D is perhaps TRBD1 (5 bases). The CDR3, as DNA: TGTGCCTGGAGTAGCAGGGTCGAGCAGTACTTC. Protein: CAWSSRVEQYF.